Listed below are T cell receptor beta chains from one sample, sequenced in a study of T-cell memory formation after mild COVID-19. TCRdb ran MiXCR on the 5' RACE reads and lists one entry per CDR3 protein. The table lists about 55,000 distinct CDR3 sequences, roughly a quarter of them singletons. Sequencing was carried out using PBMCs or a T cell subset sorted from them (not recorded which). These receptors all come from a man between 18 and 29 years old who had mild COVID-19 (a few samples of this study predate the infection). Cell type and time point are not known. CDR3s include the opening cysteine and the closing phenylalanine or tryptophan. The D gene is left open where the match is weak. Some rows mark clone size as missing; the rest say once, few, many or name a class of expanded clone.

CDR3nt	CDR3aa	j_gene	v_gene	abundance	d_gene
TGTGCCAGCAGTTACTGGGTGACACCCCCACATGGTGAGCAGTTCTTC	CASSYWVTPPHGEQFF	TRBJ2-1	TRBV6-2/TRBV6-3	-	-
TGTGCCAGCAGCCCACGTAGCGGGGGGGCCCGCAATGAGCAGTTCTTC	CASSPRSGGARNEQFF	TRBJ2-1	TRBV6-4	-	TRBD2
TGCGCCAGCAGCCAACCGGGACAGTATTACGAGCAGTACTTC	CASSQPGQYYEQYF	TRBJ2-7	TRBV4-1	-	TRBD1
TGTGCCAGCAGCCCCCCCGGCAGGGACGCTTCCTATGGCTACACCTTC	CASSPPGRDASYGYTF	TRBJ1-2	TRBV6-6	-	-
TGCAGTGCTAGAGGCCAGCATCAGACCCAGTACTTC	CSARGQHQTQYF	TRBJ2-5	TRBV20-1	many	-
TGCGCCAGCAGCCCGGCCCCTCTCGGGACCCAGTACTTC	CASSPAPLGTQYF	TRBJ2-5	TRBV5-1	-	-
TGCGCCAGCAGCCAAGAAGGGAGCTCTGGGGCCAACGTCCTGACTTTC	CASSQEGSSGANVLTF	TRBJ2-6	TRBV4-3	many	-
TGTGCCAGCAGCTGGGGCTTGCGGGGGAGCCCCAGGGAGCTGTTTTTT	CASSWGLRGSPRELFF	TRBJ2-2	TRBV5-6	-	TRBD2
TGCGCCAGCAGCTTCTTGTCCCTTGACGAGCAGTACTTC	CASSFLSLDEQYF	TRBJ2-7	TRBV5-1	few	-
TGTGCCAGCAGCTTGTCTTCGGGCGGGGTAGAGGGGGAGACCCAGTACTTC	CASSLSSGGVEGETQYF	TRBJ2-5	TRBV5-5	once	-
TGCAGTGCCGCACGGAACACTGAAGCTTTCTTT	CSAARNTEAFF	TRBJ1-1	TRBV20-1	many	-
TGTGCCAGCGAAACAGGGGGCTTTAATGAGCAGTTCTTC	CASETGGFNEQFF	TRBJ2-1	TRBV7-9	few	TRBD1
TGTGCCAGCAGCCGGACAGGGGGCAATCAGCCCCAGCATTTT	CASSRTGGNQPQHF	TRBJ1-5	TRBV7-2	-	TRBD1
TGTGCCACCAGTGATTTGCCCATGACGGGGCTTACGCCCCAGCATTTT	CATSDLPMTGLTPQHF	TRBJ1-5	TRBV24-1	few	-
TGTGCCAGCAGCGCACAGGGAAACTGGGGAGAGCAGTTCTTC	CASSAQGNWGEQFF	TRBJ2-1	TRBV28	-	-
TGCGCCAGCAGCCAAGATTTGGGGGGGAGTAGTGGCTACACCTTC	CASSQDLGGSSGYTF	TRBJ1-2	TRBV4-3	-	-
TGTGCCAGCAGCTTGCACAGGTTCGAGACCCAGTACTTC	CASSLHRFETQYF	TRBJ2-5	TRBV5-4	few	-
TGCGCCAGCAGTAGTAGCGGGGGGCGACAAGAGACCCAGTACTTC	CASSSSGGRQETQYF	TRBJ2-5	TRBV5-1	few	TRBD2